This entry describes one TCR beta chain. The starting material, graft tissue, was processed to release intraepithelial and lamina propria lymphocytes. Assay: immunoSEQ multiplex PCR; the TCRdb copy retains only in-frame clones and omits some. The sample holds roughly 27,000 clones, about three quarters seen once. V shed 1 base, J shed 3 bases, and the junction held 2 bases outside the gene matches. Germline-derived CDR1 and CDR2 are LNHNV and YYDKDF (reference sequence). The CDR3 extends over 14 amino acids. These data come from a study of graft-versus-host responses after intestinal transplantation. The chain combines TRBV15 with TRBJ1-2; 7 bases align to TRBD1. The sample consisted of ileum tissue, taken 98 days after intestinal transplantation. This TCR came from a human patient who received an intestinal transplant, so some T cells may come from the graft donor. The CDR3 sequence: CATSRAGTDYGYTF. CDR3 nucleotide sequence: TGTGCCACCAGCAGAGCCGGGACAGACTATGGCTACACCTTC.